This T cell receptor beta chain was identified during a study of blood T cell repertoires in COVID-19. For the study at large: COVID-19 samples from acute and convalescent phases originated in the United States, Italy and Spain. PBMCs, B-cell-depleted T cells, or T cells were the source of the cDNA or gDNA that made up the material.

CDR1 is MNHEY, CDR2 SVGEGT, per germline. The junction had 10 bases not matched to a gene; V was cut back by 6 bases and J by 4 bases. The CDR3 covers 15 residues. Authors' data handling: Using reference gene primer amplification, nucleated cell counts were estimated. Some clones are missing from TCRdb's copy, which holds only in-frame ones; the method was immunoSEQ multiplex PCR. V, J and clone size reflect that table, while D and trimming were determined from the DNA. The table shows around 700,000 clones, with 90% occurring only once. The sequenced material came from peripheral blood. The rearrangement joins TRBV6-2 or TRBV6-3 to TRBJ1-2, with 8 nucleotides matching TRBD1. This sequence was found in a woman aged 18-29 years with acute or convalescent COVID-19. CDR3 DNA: TGTGCCAGCAGCTCACCTCGACAGGGGCTCTATGGCTACACCTTC. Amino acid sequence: CASSSPRQGLYGYTF.